The rows below give T cell receptor beta chains drawn from one sample of a study of blood T cell repertoires in COVID-19. The data were produced by immunoSEQ multiplex PCR, yet TCRdb's version contains in-frame clones alone and is incomplete. The repertoire has around 140,000 clones, about 87% of them found once; the top ten carry over 2%. Sequencing input: peripheral blood. These receptors were collected from a man between 45 and 60 years old with active COVID-19. The CDR3 runs from the conserved cysteine through the conserved F or W. The D gene is left open where the match is weak. Expanded clones are given a class, and other clones once, few, many or no size at all.

v_call	d_call	j_call	clone_size	cdr3_aa	cdr3_nt
TRBV9	TRBD1	TRBJ1-2	NA	CASSPGTENYGYTF	TGTGCCAGCAGCCCCGGGACAGAGAACTATGGCTACACCTTC
TRBV11-1	NA	TRBJ2-6	NA	CASSLQGSGANVLTF	TGTGCCAGCAGTCTTCAGGGCTCTGGGGCCAACGTCCTGACTTTC
TRBV30	NA	TRBJ2-3	NA	CAWSVSAGGTDTQYF	TGTGCCTGGAGTGTATCGGCAGGGGGCACAGATACGCAGTATTTT
TRBV7-2	NA	TRBJ2-5	NA	CASSLGTAETQYF	TGTGCCAGCAGCTTAGGGACAGCGGAGACCCAGTACTTC
TRBV19	NA	TRBJ1-5	NA	CASSPPGAGEDQPQHF	TGTGCCAGTAGTCCTCCTGGAGCCGGGGAAGATCAGCCCCAGCATTTT
TRBV5-1	TRBD1	TRBJ2-7	NA	CASSLGQGASEQYF	TGCGCCAGCAGCTTGGGACAGGGGGCATCTGAGCAGTACTTC
TRBV7-2	NA	TRBJ2-1	NA	CASSFSSSYNEQFF	TGTGCCAGCAGCTTTAGTAGCTCCTACAATGAGCAGTTCTTC
TRBV10-3	TRBD1	TRBJ1-6	NA	CAIRRDRNSPLHF	TGTGCCATCAGGAGGGACAGGAATTCACCCCTCCACTTT
TRBV7-9	NA	TRBJ2-1	NA	CASSTDLGSSEQFF	TGTGCCAGCAGCACTGACTTGGGTAGCTCCGAGCAGTTCTTC
TRBV5-1	TRBD1	TRBJ1-4	NA	CASSLTGTGGEKLFF	TGCGCCAGCAGCTTGACCGGGACAGGGGGTGAAAAACTGTTTTTT
TRBV6-5	NA	TRBJ1-1	NA	CASSSVGQGAGTFF	NA
TRBV27	TRBD1	TRBJ2-7	NA	CASTPAGQGLYEQYF	TGTGCCAGCACCCCCGCGGGACAGGGGCTCTACGAGCAGTACTTC
TRBV25-1	TRBD1	TRBJ2-7	few	CASSEYKWDSTYEQYF	TGTGCCAGCAGTGAATATAAGTGGGACAGCACCTACGAGCAGTACTTC
TRBV27	NA	TRBJ2-3	NA	CASIPKPPGLGTDTQYF	TGTGCCAGCATTCCCAAGCCCCCGGGGTTGGGCACAGATACGCAGTATTTT